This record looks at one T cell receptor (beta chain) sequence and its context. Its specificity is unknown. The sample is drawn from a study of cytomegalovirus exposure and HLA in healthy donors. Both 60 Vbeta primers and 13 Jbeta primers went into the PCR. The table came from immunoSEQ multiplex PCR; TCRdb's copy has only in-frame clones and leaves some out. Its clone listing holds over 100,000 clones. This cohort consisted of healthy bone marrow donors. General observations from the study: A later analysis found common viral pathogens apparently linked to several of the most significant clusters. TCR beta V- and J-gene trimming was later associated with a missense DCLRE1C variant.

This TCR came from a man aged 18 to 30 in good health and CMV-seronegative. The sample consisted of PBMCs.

The CDR3 nucleotides are TGTGCCAGTAGTATATGGAACGCGGGGACTAGAGAGACCCAGTACTTC. The encoded protein is CASSIWNAGTRETQYF. The chain combines TRBV19 with TRBJ2-5; 8 bases fit TRBD2. V lost 2 bases and J lost 4; bases outside the gene matches: 9. CDR3 size: 16 residues. Germline assignment: CDR1 LNHDA and CDR2 SQIVND (reference sequence).